This T cell receptor beta chain was obtained from a study of T cell responses to AZD1222 COVID-19 vaccine. Measured with immunoSEQ multiplex PCR; TCRdb has only the in-frame clones, and not every one. The sample records under 150,000 clones, roughly 90% being singletons. This CDR3 has 12 amino acids. Germline lookup yields CDR1 MNHEY and CDR2 SVGAGI. V gave up 6 bases and J gave up 7 bases, with 12 bases separating them. The material sequenced was peripheral blood, taken 28 days after the second AZD1222 dose. The chain joins TRBV6-5 to TRBJ1-1; D remains unclear. The TCR comes from an adult who received the AZD1222 COVID-19 vaccine. The CDR3 coding sequence is TGTGCCAGCAGCCCGGCGGGGTTTGAAGCTTTCTTT. Its translation is CASSPAGFEAFF.